What follows are 14 T cell receptor beta chains derived from one specimen sequenced in a study of blood T cells in healthy people across ages. It was with a sample-barcoded 5' primer and a J-beta primer mix that a second PCR of roughly 7 to 12 cycles was run. TCRdb passed the 5' RACE reads through MiXCR, listing each CDR3 protein once. This table holds 650,000 to 800,000 distinct CDR3 sequences, under 45% found once. Material: blood. The receptors derive from a man aged 60 to 69 in good health.

This clonotype was counted many times. The chain has TRBV5-1 and TRBJ2-5, with 7 positions matching TRBD1. CDR1 and CDR2 (germline): SGHRS, YFSETQ. After removal of 0 bases from V and 5 bases from J, the junction contained 19 bases not matched to a gene. This CDR3 is built from 19 residues. In DNA, the CDR3 is TGCGCCAGCAGCTTGGGCGGATTGGGACAGTGGGAGAGCGAGGAGACCCAGTACTTC. Amino acid sequence: CASSLGGLGQWESEETQYF.

This clonotype has a handful of counts. The V and J genes are TRBV7-2 and TRBJ2-1, with 7 bases aligning to TRBD2. The CDR3 consists of 16 residues. The V gene end was trimmed by 5 bases and the J gene end by 0 bases; junction bases not matched to a gene: 7. The germline gives CDR1 SGHTA, CDR2 FQGNSA. Here the CDR3 reads CASSTGTSASYNEQFF. The CDR3 DNA is TGTGCCAGCAGCACCGGTACTAGCGCCTCCTACAATGAGCAGTTCTTC.

The chain recombines TRBV18 with TRBJ2-5; D may be TRBD1 (5 bases). CDR3 size: 14 residues. The V end was cut by 4 bases, the J end by 0 bases, with 9 bases between. The germline gives CDR1 KGHSH, CDR2 LQKENI. The CDR3 bases are TGTGCCAGCTCACAGATGGACAACCAAGAGACCCAGTACTTC. It specifies CASSQMDNQETQYF.

This clonotype was seen many times. This rearrangement joins TRBV7-2 to TRBJ2-5; 7 bases agree with TRBD1. J gave up 5 bases and V 5 bases, and 11 bases lay outside the gene matches. Germline-derived CDR1 and CDR2 are SGHTA and FQGNSA. The CDR3 extends over 15 amino acids. The CDR3 reads CASSQSPGQWETQYF. DNA of the CDR3: TGTGCCAGCAGCCAATCCCCGGGACAGTGGGAGACCCAGTACTTC. The entire variable domain, with the rest obtained from reference TRBV7-2 and TRBJ2-5, is as follows: GAGVSQSPSNKVTEKGKDVELRCDPISGHTALYWYRQSLGQGLEFLIYFQGNSAPDKSGLPSDRFSAERTGGSVSTLTIQRTQQEDSAVYLCASSQSPGQWETQYFGPGTRLLVL.

This clonotype was counted only a few times. V and J are TRBV10-3 and TRBJ2-7; 9 bases fit TRBD1. Trimming removed 2 bases from V and 2 bases from J; junction bases left unmatched: 4. CDR3 size: 15 residues. Germline V gene data show CDR1 as ENHRY and CDR2 as SYGVKD. CDR3 region: CAISERTGAAYEQYF. The CDR3 DNA reads TGTGCCATCAGTGAGCGGACAGGGGCAGCCTACGAGCAGTACTTC.

In its sample, this clonotype was seen once. CDR3 protein: CASRRGSRNTEAFF. The CDR3 nucleotides are TGTGCCAGTAGACGTGGCTCCAGGAACACTGAAGCTTTCTTT. This chain uses TRBV19 with TRBJ1-1; D is unclear. Germline V gene lookup returns CDR1 LNHDA and CDR2 SQIVND (reference sequence). The germline V and J ends were trimmed by 6 bases and 1 base, with 12 bases remaining between them. This CDR3 has 14 amino acids.

Turning to this clonotype: With a much larger clone just one base away, this may be a read error. The V gene is TRBV20-1, the J gene TRBJ2-7, with 9 bases aligning to TRBD1. The J segment lost 8 bases and the V segment lost 7 bases, leaving 12 bases of the junction unmatched. This CDR3 has 13 residues. Germline loops: CDR1 DFQATT, CDR2 SNEGSKA (reference sequence). CDR3 sequence (DNA): TGCAGTGTCGGCGGGACAGGGCTATACAAGCAGTACTTC. Its translation: CSVGGTGLYKQYF.

The chain couples TRBV5-1 to TRBJ2-5, with D possibly being TRBD1 (6 bases). Trimming removed 0 bases from V and 11 bases from J, with 20 bases in between. Germline V gives CDR1 SGHRS, CDR2 YFSETQ. There are 15 residues in the CDR3. The CDR3 sequence: CASSLVDRNTGEQYF. The CDR3, as DNA: TGCGCCAGCAGCTTGGTGGACAGAAACACCGGGGAGCAGTACTTC.

This chain uses TRBV4-3 with TRBJ2-7, with D unclear. Germline assignment: CDR1 LGHNA and CDR2 YSLEER. The CDR3 has 17 residues. Trimming pared 0 bases from V and 1 base from J, leaving 16 bases between. Here the CDR3 DNA reads TGCGCCAGCAGCCAAGATCTCGTCCTGACTTCGTCCTACGAGCAGTACTTC. Translating it yields CASSQDLVLTSSYEQYF.

This chain connects TRBV10-3 to TRBJ1-5, with TRBD1 as a possible D gene (6 bases). CDR1 is ENHRY, CDR2 SYGVKD, per germline. The CDR3 is 16 residues long. V was shortened by 5 bases and J by 2 bases, with 16 bases between the two germline ends. Here the CDR3 reads CAISPHRDRGNQPQHF. The CDR3 nucleotides read TGTGCCATCAGTCCTCACAGGGATCGGGGCAATCAGCCCCAGCATTTT.

This rearrangement joins TRBV6-5 to TRBJ1-1; TRBD1 agrees at 9 bases. Germline-derived CDR1 and CDR2 are MNHEY and SVGAGI. Trimming removed 6 bases from V and 3 bases from J; junction bases left unmatched: 11. The CDR3 is 16 residues long. The CDR3 sequence is CASRSMGQGLDTEAFF. DNA for the CDR3: TGTGCCAGCAGGTCCATGGGACAGGGCCTAGACACTGAAGCTTTCTTT.

This clonotype was picked up a small number of times. The chain carries TRBV19 and TRBJ2-1; D not certain. The CDR3 covers 11 residues. Germline values: CDR1 LNHDA, CDR2 SQIVND (reference sequence). Trimming stripped 5 bases from V and 9 bases from J, with 8 bases between. The CDR3, as DNA: TGTGCCAGTAGTCCTCCGCCTGAGCAGTTCTTC. It specifies CASSPPPEQFF.

This rearrangement joins TRBV2 to TRBJ1-2; D gene uncertain. This CDR3 comprises 14 residues. CDR1 is SNHLY, CDR2 FYNNEI, per germline. The V and J ends lost 6 bases and 2 bases respectively, with 13 bases between them. CDR3 DNA: TGTGCCAGCAGCGCAGTGTTGGCAAACTATGGCTACACCTTC. Its protein product is CASSAVLANYGYTF.

V usage is TRBV20-1 and J usage is TRBJ2-3; D is undetermined. CDR3 length: 15 amino acids. V lost 6 bases and J 0 bases, leaving 16 bases between the germline ends. Looked up from germline, CDR1 is DFQATT and CDR2 is SNEGSKA (reference sequence). The CDR3 protein is CSAALPSMSTDTQYF. The CDR3, as DNA: TGCAGTGCCGCCCTCCCATCCATGAGCACAGATACGCAGTATTTT.